This TCR beta chain was observed in a study of cytomegalovirus exposure and HLA in healthy donors. Study results and caveats: It was taken for granted in presence/absence analyses that sequencing depth across donors was roughly uniform. V- and J-gene trimming in TCR beta was tied to a missense DCLRE1C variant by an analysis performed later.

This clone was counted once. Its antigen remains unknown. It was with 60 Vbeta and 13 Jbeta primers that the PCR ran. Authors' analysis steps: About 9.9 million shared chains were among some 80 million unique TCR beta chains counted in a later analysis. Profiling relied on immunoSEQ multiplex PCR, and the TCRdb table lists in-frame clones only, not all of them. V and J calls and clone size are given by that table; D and trimming were obtained from the DNA. The table has about 120,000 clones, roughly 80% seen once. V trimming: 0 bases; J trimming: 5 bases; junction bases outside the gene matches: 4. CDR3 length: 14 residues. CDR1 and CDR2 from the germline V gene are SQVTM and ANQGSEA.

The J gene is TRBJ2-5, the V gene TRBV29-1; 9 bases fit TRBD1. This sequence was found in a man aged 30-40 years in good health and CMV-seropositive. What was sequenced was PBMCs. CDR3 nucleotide sequence: TGCAGCGTTGAAGACGGTGGACAGGGGGAGACCCAGTACTTC. Translation: CSVEDGGQGETQYF.